This TCR beta chain comes out of a study of T cell responses to AZD1222 COVID-19 vaccine. Study-level points and caveats: Breadth and depth of Spike-specific TCRs rose after two AZD1222 doses.

This CDR3 is built from 16 residues. CDR1 is SGHRS and CDR2 is YFSETQ in the germline V gene. Trimming cost V 4 bases and J 3 bases, with 17 bases left between them. Repertoires were generated with immunoSEQ multiplex PCR, while TCRdb's copy carries only in-frame clones and drops some. The data hold more than 95,000 clones, with roughly 90% observed a single time. About this clone: The antigen is undetermined.

The rearrangement uses TRBV5-1 and TRBJ2-1; possible D gene TRBD2, 6 bases. The clonotype was recovered from an adult in good health. The source was peripheral blood, collected on day 0 of AZD1222 vaccination. The CDR3 protein is CASSEIPGGLYNEQFF. As DNA, the CDR3 is TGCGCCAGCAGCGAAATACCCGGGGGACTCTACAATGAGCAGTTCTTC.